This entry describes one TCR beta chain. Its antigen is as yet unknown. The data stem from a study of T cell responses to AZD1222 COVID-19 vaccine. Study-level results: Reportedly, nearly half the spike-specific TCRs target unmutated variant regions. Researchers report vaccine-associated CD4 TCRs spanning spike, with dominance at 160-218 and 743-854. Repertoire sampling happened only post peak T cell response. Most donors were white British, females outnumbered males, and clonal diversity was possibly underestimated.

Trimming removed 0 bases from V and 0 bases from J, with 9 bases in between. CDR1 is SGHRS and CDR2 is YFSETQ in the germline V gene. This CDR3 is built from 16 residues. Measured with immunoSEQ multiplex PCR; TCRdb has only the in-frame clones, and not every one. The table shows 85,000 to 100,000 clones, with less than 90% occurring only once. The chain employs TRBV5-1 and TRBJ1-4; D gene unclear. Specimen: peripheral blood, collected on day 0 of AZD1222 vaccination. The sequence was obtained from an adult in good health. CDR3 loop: CASSLVGSATNEKLFF. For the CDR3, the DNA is TGCGCCAGCAGCTTGGTCGGCAGTGCAACTAATGAAAAACTGTTTTTT.